This T cell receptor beta chain was profiled in a study of blood T cells in healthy people across ages. Alongside a J-beta primer mix, a sample-barcoded 5' primer served in a second PCR lasting roughly 6 to 11 cycles. TCRdb passed the 5' RACE reads through MiXCR, listing each CDR3 protein once. The profile covers some 900,000 distinct CDR3 sequences, with roughly 48% appearing a single time and under 15% taken by the ten largest. This clonotype appeared a few times. The ends were cut back, 6 bases at V and 2 bases at J, with 17 bases in the middle. The CDR3 has 15 residues. In germline, CDR1 is MNHEY, CDR2 SMNVEV (reference sequence).

Sequenced material: blood. This receptor was taken from a man aged 25 to 45 in good health. The chain couples TRBV27 to TRBJ2-7; a possible D gene is TRBD1 (6 bases). CDR3 sequence: CASRGADSPTYEQYF. As DNA, the CDR3 is TGTGCCAGCAGGGGGGCGGACAGTCCTACCTACGAGCAGTACTTC.